This TCR beta chain is from a study of cytomegalovirus exposure and HLA in healthy donors. The PCR used 60 Vbeta and 13 Jbeta primers. Method: immunoSEQ multiplex PCR; TCRdb's copy keeps in-frame clones and lacks some. Of around 140,000 clones in the sample, 80% were seen once. The sample comprised PBMCs. The TCR sequence derives from a man between 45 and 60 years old in good health and CMV-seronegative.

Written as DNA, the CDR3 is TGTGCCAGTACTGTCATTACAGGGGACCGAGAGACCCAGTACTTC. Residues: CASTVITGDRETQYF. This rearrangement joins TRBV19 to TRBJ2-5, with 7 positions matching TRBD1. The CDR3 covers 15 residues. Trimming at V came to 7 bases and at J to 4 bases, leaving 12 bases not matched to a gene. Germline CDR1 and CDR2: LNHDA and SQIVND (reference sequence).